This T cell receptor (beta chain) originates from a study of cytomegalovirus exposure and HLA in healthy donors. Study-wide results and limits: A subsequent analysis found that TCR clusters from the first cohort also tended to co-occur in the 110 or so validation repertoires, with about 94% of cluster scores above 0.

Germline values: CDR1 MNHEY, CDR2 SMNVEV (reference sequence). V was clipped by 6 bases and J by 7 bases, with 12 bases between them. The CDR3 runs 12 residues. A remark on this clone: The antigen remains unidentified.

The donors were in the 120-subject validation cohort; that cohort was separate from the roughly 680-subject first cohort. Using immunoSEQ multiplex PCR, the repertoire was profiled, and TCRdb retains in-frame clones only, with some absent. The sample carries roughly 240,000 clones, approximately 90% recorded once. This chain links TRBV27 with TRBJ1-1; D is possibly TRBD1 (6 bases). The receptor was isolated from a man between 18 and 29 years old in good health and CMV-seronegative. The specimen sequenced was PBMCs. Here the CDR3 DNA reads TGTGCCAGCAGAAGGGGGTTGGGTGAAGCTTTCTTT. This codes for CASRRGLGEAFF.